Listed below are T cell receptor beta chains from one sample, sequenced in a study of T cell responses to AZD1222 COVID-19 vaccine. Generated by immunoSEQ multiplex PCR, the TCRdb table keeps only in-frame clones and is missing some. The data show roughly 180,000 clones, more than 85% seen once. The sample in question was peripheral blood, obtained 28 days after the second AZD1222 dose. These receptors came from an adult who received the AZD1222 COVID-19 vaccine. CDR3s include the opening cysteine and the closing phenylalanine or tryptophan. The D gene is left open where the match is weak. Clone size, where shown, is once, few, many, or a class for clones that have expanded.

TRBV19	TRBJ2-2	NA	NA	TGTGCCAGTAGTATATCCACAGTGGGGGCTGACACCGGGGAGCTGTTTTTT	CASSISTVGADTGELFF
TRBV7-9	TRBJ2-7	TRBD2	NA	TGTGCCAGCAGCTCCTACTTTGCGGGGGGGACTTACGAGCAGTACTTC	CASSSYFAGGTYEQYF
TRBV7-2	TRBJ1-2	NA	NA	TGTGCCAGCAGCCGCGAAGCGGTAAACTATGGCTACACCTTC	CASSREAVNYGYTF
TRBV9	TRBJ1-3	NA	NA	TGTGCCAGCAGCGTAGACCAGGTTGACACCATATATTTT	CASSVDQVDTIYF
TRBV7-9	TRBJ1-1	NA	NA	TGTGCCAGCAGCCCGGACCACGCCCGGGGCCCTGAAGCTTTCTTT	CASSPDHARGPEAFF
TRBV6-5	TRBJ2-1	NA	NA	TGTGCCAGCAGTTACCAACCGGGACTTTTGACAGATGAGCAGTTCTTC	CASSYQPGLLTDEQFF
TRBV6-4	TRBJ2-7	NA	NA	TGTGCCAGCAGTGGTACCTCCGGGGCCAGACACTACGAGCAGTACTTC	CASSGTSGARHYEQYF
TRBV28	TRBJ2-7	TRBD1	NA	TGTGCCAGCAGTTCCCCCGGGACAGGGTCTGTCGAGCAGTACTTC	CASSSPGTGSVEQYF
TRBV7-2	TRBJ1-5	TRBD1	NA	TGTGCCAGCAGTGAGAACAGGGGGAATCAGCCCCAGCATTTT	CASSENRGNQPQHF
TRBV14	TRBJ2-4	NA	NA	TGTGCCAGCAGCAAGGTCGGGCTATTGCGGTACTTC	CASSKVGLLRYF
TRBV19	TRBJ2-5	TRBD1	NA	TGTGCCAGTAGTGCCTGGACAGGGCAAGAGACCCAGTACTTC	CASSAWTGQETQYF
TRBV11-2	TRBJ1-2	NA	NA	TGTGCCAGCAGCTTAGCCGGCAGGGTGTATGGCTACACCTTC	CASSLAGRVYGYTF
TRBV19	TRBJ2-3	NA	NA	TGTGCCAGTGACAGTGGGGATACGGATACGCAGTATTTT	CASDSGDTDTQYF
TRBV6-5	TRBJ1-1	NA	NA	TGTGCCATACGACTAACAGTGGGGAACACTGAAGCTTTCTTT	CAIRLTVGNTEAFF
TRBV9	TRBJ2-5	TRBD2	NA	TGTGCCAGCAGCGTAGGAGAGGCAGCGGGGAGGGAGACCCAGTACTTC	CASSVGEAAGRETQYF
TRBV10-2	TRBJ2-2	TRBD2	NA	TGCGCCAGCAGACTAGCGGGAGGGGGCACCGGGGAGCTGTTTTTT	CASRLAGGGTGELFF
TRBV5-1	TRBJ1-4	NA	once	TGCGCCAGCAGCGGCGGAGTTGCAACTAATGAAAAACTGTTTTTT	CASSGGVATNEKLFF
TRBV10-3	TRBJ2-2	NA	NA	TGTGCCATCAGTGAGTCGGACCGGGGGATCACCGGGGAGCTGTTTTTT	CAISESDRGITGELFF
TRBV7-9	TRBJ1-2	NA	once	TGTGCCAGCAGCTTAGAAGGGGCAGGGGTAAACTATGGCTACACCTTC	CASSLEGAGVNYGYTF
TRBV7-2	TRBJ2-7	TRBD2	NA	TGTGCCAGCAGCTCCGGGACTAGCGGGAGACGAGTGGGTTACGAGCAGTACTTC	CASSSGTSGRRVGYEQYF
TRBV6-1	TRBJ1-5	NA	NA	TGTGCCAGCAGTGAGGTCTCTCTGACCCAGCATTTT	CASSEVSLTQHF
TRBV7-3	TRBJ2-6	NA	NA	TGTGCCAGCAGCTTAAGGGCTAGGGCCAGCCCCTCTGGGGCCAACGTCCTGACTTTC	CASSLRARASPSGANVLTF
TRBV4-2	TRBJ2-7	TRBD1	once	TGTGCCAGCAGCCAACCGGGACAGAACTCCTACGAGCAGTACTTC	CASSQPGQNSYEQYF
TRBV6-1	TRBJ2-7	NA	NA	TGTGCCAGCAGTGAGGGATTACTAGTCTACGAGCAGTACTTC	CASSEGLLVYEQYF
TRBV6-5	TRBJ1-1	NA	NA	TGTGCCAGCAGTTACAGGGGTAGGCGCTCTGAAGCTTTCTTT	CASSYRGRRSEAFF
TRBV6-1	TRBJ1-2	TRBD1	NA	TGTGCCAGCAGTCCCCGGGACAGCAAGGAACTCTTC	CASSPRDSKELF
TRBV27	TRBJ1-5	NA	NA	TGTGCCAGCAGTTTATCGTGGGGAGGGGGCAATCAGCCCCAGCATTTT	CASSLSWGGGNQPQHF
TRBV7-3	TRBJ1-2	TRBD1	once	TGTGCCAGCAGCTTAACAGGACAGGGCAACCTCAACTATGGCTACACCTTC	CASSLTGQGNLNYGYTF
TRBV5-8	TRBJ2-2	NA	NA	TGTGCCAGCCACCGCCGCGGGACACAGAACACCGGGGAGCTGTTTTTT	CASHRRGTQNTGELFF
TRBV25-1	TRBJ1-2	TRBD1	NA	TGTGCCAGCAGTGCACGACCGGGACAGAGCTACTATGGCTACACCTTC	CASSARPGQSYYGYTF
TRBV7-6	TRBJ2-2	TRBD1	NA	TGTGCCAGCAGCTCCCGACAGGGATACACCGGGGAGCTGTTTTTT	CASSSRQGYTGELFF
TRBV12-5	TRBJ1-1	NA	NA	TGTGCTAGTGGTCAGGGATTCTCTGAAGCTTTCTTT	CASGQGFSEAFF
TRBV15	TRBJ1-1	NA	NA	TGTGCCACCAGCAGAGATATCGGCACTGAAGCTTTCTTT	CATSRDIGTEAFF
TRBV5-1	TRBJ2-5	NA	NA	TGCGCCAGCAGCCGTAGGCCGACAGGGCGAAGTTCTGGGGGGCAAGAGACCCAGTACTTC	CASSRRPTGRSSGGQETQYF
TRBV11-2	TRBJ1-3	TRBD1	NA	TGTGCCAGCAGCTGGGACAGGGGGCTTGGAAACACCATATATTTT	CASSWDRGLGNTIYF
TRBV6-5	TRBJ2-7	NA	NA	TGTGCCAGCAGTTCCCAAAGTACCCGACGGTCCTACGAGCAGTACTTC	CASSSQSTRRSYEQYF
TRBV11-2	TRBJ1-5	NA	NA	TGTGCCAGCAGCTTAGATAGGGGCCTCAATCAGCCCCAGCATTTT	CASSLDRGLNQPQHF
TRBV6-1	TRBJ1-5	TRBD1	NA	TGTGCCAGCAGTGAACCTCATCCGGGACAGTTATCTTACGAGCCCCAGCATTTT	CASSEPHPGQLSYEPQHF
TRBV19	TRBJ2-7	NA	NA	TGTGCCAGTAGTATATCGACAGAGTACGAGCAGTACTTC	CASSISTEYEQYF
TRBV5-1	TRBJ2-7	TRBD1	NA	TGCGCCAGCAGCTGGGGACAGGGCTACGAGCAGTACTTC	CASSWGQGYEQYF